This T cell receptor beta chain was identified in a study of long-term antiretroviral therapy in people with HIV. The CDR3 totals 16 residues. CDR1 and CDR2 (germline): LNHDA, SQIVND (reference sequence). With V trimmed by 3 bases and J by 6 bases, 7 bases remained unmatched. The immunoSEQ assay was v3.0, run at survey level. Produced via immunoSEQ multiplex PCR; TCRdb's table is partial and in-frame only. Among under 20,000 clones listed, 91% were seen once. Sequenced material: unsorted PBMCs, taken 3 years after starting antiretroviral therapy. This TCR derives from a man in his fifties with HIV. The rearrangement uses TRBV19 and TRBJ2-1; 11 bases fit TRBD2. The CDR3: CASSISSGGHSNEQFF. The DNA for the CDR3 is TGTGCCAGTAGTATCTCTAGCGGGGGGCACTCCAATGAGCAGTTCTTC.